The rows below give T cell receptor beta chains drawn from one sample of a study of blood T cell repertoires in COVID-19. The repertoire was sequenced with immunoSEQ multiplex PCR; TCRdb's copy has only in-frame clones and lacks some. In the table there are roughly 400,000 clones, 88% of which are singletons. Sequences were obtained from PBMCs or T cells enriched from blood (not recorded which). These receptors were collected from a woman aged 40-49 years with acute COVID-19. Each CDR3 is given with its conserved first and last residue. D genes are given only for firm matches. Clone sizes are given selectively: once, few, many, or a class where the clone is expanded.

v_call: TRBV5-1; j_call: TRBJ1-3; d_call: NA; clone_size: NA; cdr3_nt: TGCGCCAGCAGCTTCGCCGGGTTCTCTGGAAACACCATATATTTT; cdr3_aa: CASSFAGFSGNTIYF
v_call: TRBV5-1; j_call: TRBJ2-2; d_call: NA; clone_size: NA; cdr3_nt: TGCGCCAGCAGGAGGGAATCCTCCAGATGGGTCCAGACCGGGGAGCTGTTTTTT; cdr3_aa: CASRRESSRWVQTGELFF
v_call: TRBV28; j_call: TRBJ1-2; d_call: NA; clone_size: NA; cdr3_nt: TGTGCCAGCAGTTTAGACTGGGAGGCCCAAAACTATGGCTACACCTTC; cdr3_aa: CASSLDWEAQNYGYTF
v_call: TRBV28; j_call: TRBJ1-1; d_call: TRBD1; clone_size: NA; cdr3_nt: TGTGCCAGCAGGCCGACCGGGACAGGGGTTCAAGGGGCTTTCTTT; cdr3_aa: CASRPTGTGVQGAFF
v_call: TRBV2; j_call: TRBJ1-5; d_call: NA; clone_size: NA; cdr3_nt: TGTGCCAGCAGTGGAGGCAGGGTCAATCAGCCCCAGCATTTT; cdr3_aa: CASSGGRVNQPQHF
v_call: TRBV18; j_call: TRBJ1-5; d_call: NA; clone_size: few; cdr3_nt: TGTGCCAGCTCACCAGGGGGGGGCGGTCAGCCCCAGCATTTT; cdr3_aa: CASSPGGGGQPQHF
v_call: TRBV5-4; j_call: TRBJ2-3; d_call: NA; clone_size: NA; cdr3_nt: TGTGCCAGCAGCCTTAAGATCGACTGGGTCGATACGCAGTATTTT; cdr3_aa: CASSLKIDWVDTQYF
v_call: TRBV18; j_call: TRBJ1-1; d_call: NA; clone_size: NA; cdr3_nt: TGTGCCAGCTCGGGCATATTCAACACTGAAGCTTTCTTT; cdr3_aa: CASSGIFNTEAFF
v_call: TRBV11-3; j_call: TRBJ2-1; d_call: TRBD2; clone_size: NA; cdr3_nt: TGTGCCAGCAGCTTAGGAGCGGGGTCCTACAATGAGCAGTTCTTC; cdr3_aa: CASSLGAGSYNEQFF
v_call: TRBV5-4; j_call: TRBJ2-7; d_call: TRBD1; clone_size: NA; cdr3_nt: TGTGCCAGCAGCCCGCTGTTTATTGGACAGGGTCGCTACGAGCAGTACTTC; cdr3_aa: CASSPLFIGQGRYEQYF
v_call: TRBV21-1; j_call: TRBJ2-7; d_call: NA; clone_size: NA; cdr3_nt: TGTGCCAGCAGAGGCCCCTCGCGGGGGGGACACGAGCAGTACTTC; cdr3_aa: CASRGPSRGGHEQYF
v_call: TRBV19; j_call: TRBJ1-3; d_call: NA; clone_size: NA; cdr3_nt: TGTGCCAGCTACCACGGGGGAAACACCATATATTTT; cdr3_aa: CASYHGGNTIYF
v_call: TRBV5-1; j_call: TRBJ2-3; d_call: TRBD1; clone_size: few; cdr3_nt: TGCGCCAGCAGCAGGGACAGTCCAAGCACAGATACGCAGTATTTT; cdr3_aa: CASSRDSPSTDTQYF
v_call: TRBV24-1; j_call: TRBJ2-1; d_call: TRBD1; clone_size: NA; cdr3_nt: TGTGCCGTCGGGGACAGCTCCTACAATGAGCAGTTCTTC; cdr3_aa: CAVGDSSYNEQFF
v_call: TRBV2; j_call: TRBJ1-2; d_call: NA; clone_size: NA; cdr3_nt: TGTGCCAGCAGTTGGAGGTTAACAATGGGTTTTTTTCAGGGCTACACCTTC; cdr3_aa: CASSWRLTMGFFQGYTF
v_call: TRBV7-9; j_call: TRBJ1-1; d_call: NA; clone_size: NA; cdr3_nt: TGTGCCAGCAGCTTAATTCGGGAAAACACTGAAGCTTTCTTT; cdr3_aa: CASSLIRENTEAFF
v_call: TRBV6-2/TRBV6-3; j_call: TRBJ2-2; d_call: NA; clone_size: NA; cdr3_nt: TGTGCCAGCAGTTTGGTAGCTAAAATAACCGGGGAGCTGTTTTTT; cdr3_aa: CASSLVAKITGELFF
v_call: TRBV9; j_call: TRBJ1-1; d_call: TRBD1; clone_size: NA; cdr3_nt: TGTGCCAGCAGGCCCGGGACAGGGACTCACACTGAAGCTTTCTTT; cdr3_aa: CASRPGTGTHTEAFF
v_call: TRBV21-1; j_call: TRBJ2-2; d_call: NA; clone_size: few; cdr3_nt: TGTGCCAGCAGCAAAGGCCCGGCGGGGAACACCGGGGAGCTGTTTTTT; cdr3_aa: CASSKGPAGNTGELFF
v_call: TRBV10-2; j_call: TRBJ2-7; d_call: TRBD2; clone_size: once; cdr3_nt: TGCGCCAGCAGGGACCGACTAGCAGCCTACGAGCAGTACTTC; cdr3_aa: CASRDRLAAYEQYF
v_call: TRBV4-2; j_call: TRBJ1-2; d_call: TRBD1; clone_size: NA; cdr3_nt: TGTGCCAGCAGCCAGAGCATGGACAGGACGAGCGGCTACACCTTC; cdr3_aa: CASSQSMDRTSGYTF
v_call: TRBV27; j_call: TRBJ1-4; d_call: TRBD1; clone_size: NA; cdr3_nt: TGTGCCAGCAGTTTAAATGGACAGGGGAATGAAAAACTGTTTTTT; cdr3_aa: CASSLNGQGNEKLFF
v_call: TRBV2; j_call: TRBJ2-5; d_call: NA; clone_size: once; cdr3_nt: TGTGCCAGCAGTGATGGGGGGTTCGGAGAGACCCAGTACTTC; cdr3_aa: CASSDGGFGETQYF
v_call: TRBV6-5; j_call: TRBJ1-3; d_call: NA; clone_size: NA; cdr3_nt: TGTGCCAGCAGTTACGGCAGTCCGTCTGGAAACACCATATATTTT; cdr3_aa: CASSYGSPSGNTIYF
v_call: TRBV5-1; j_call: TRBJ2-7; d_call: TRBD1; clone_size: few; cdr3_nt: TGCGCCAGCAGCCCAACGGGACAGGGCTCGGACGAGCAGTACTTC; cdr3_aa: CASSPTGQGSDEQYF
v_call: TRBV5-1; j_call: TRBJ2-6; d_call: NA; clone_size: NA; cdr3_nt: TGCGCCAGCAGCTTGGACTTCGGGGGGGCCAACGTCCTGACTTTC; cdr3_aa: CASSLDFGGANVLTF
v_call: TRBV3-1/TRBV3-2; j_call: TRBJ2-7; d_call: NA; clone_size: NA; cdr3_nt: TGTGCCAGCAGCCAAGCCGACCAGGGGGGCACCTACGAGCAGTACTTC; cdr3_aa: CASSQADQGGTYEQYF
v_call: TRBV29-1; j_call: TRBJ1-1; d_call: NA; clone_size: NA; cdr3_nt: TGCAGCGGAAAGCCATCGATTACGGGCACTGAAGCTTTCTTT; cdr3_aa: CSGKPSITGTEAFF
v_call: TRBV5-1; j_call: TRBJ1-1; d_call: NA; clone_size: few; cdr3_nt: TGCGCCAGCAGCCCGGTCCGGGGGGGCACTGAAGCTTTCTTT; cdr3_aa: CASSPVRGGTEAFF
v_call: TRBV30; j_call: TRBJ2-2; d_call: NA; clone_size: few; cdr3_nt: TGTGCCTGGACCCACGACGGGGACACCGGGGAGCTGTTTTTT; cdr3_aa: CAWTHDGDTGELFF
v_call: TRBV4-2; j_call: TRBJ1-4; d_call: NA; clone_size: NA; cdr3_nt: TGTGCCAGCAGCCGGACAGAGTTTAATGAAAAACTGTTTTTT; cdr3_aa: CASSRTEFNEKLFF
v_call: TRBV6-1; j_call: TRBJ1-2; d_call: NA; clone_size: few; cdr3_nt: TGTGCCAGCAGTGACAGGGGCAACTATGGCTACACCTTC; cdr3_aa: CASSDRGNYGYTF
v_call: TRBV30; j_call: TRBJ2-3; d_call: TRBD2; clone_size: once; cdr3_nt: TGTGCCTGGAGTTTTCCTAGCGGGGGGGCAAATACGCAGTATTTT; cdr3_aa: CAWSFPSGGANTQYF
v_call: TRBV5-8; j_call: TRBJ1-5; d_call: NA; clone_size: NA; cdr3_nt: TGTGCCAGCAGCCCGCGGGGGTCGGGGCAGCCCCAGCATTTT; cdr3_aa: CASSPRGSGQPQHF
v_call: TRBV6-5; j_call: TRBJ1-4; d_call: NA; clone_size: NA; cdr3_nt: TGTGCCAGCGGAGAGGATTTAACTAATGAAAAACTGTTTTTT; cdr3_aa: CASGEDLTNEKLFF
v_call: TRBV2; j_call: TRBJ1-4; d_call: NA; clone_size: NA; cdr3_nt: TGTGCCAGCAGGACCGGGACTTTTGAAAAACTGTTTTTT; cdr3_aa: CASRTGTFEKLFF
v_call: TRBV20-1; j_call: TRBJ1-1; d_call: NA; clone_size: NA; cdr3_nt: TGCAGTGCTAGGGGAGGGCCTGAAGCTTTCTTT; cdr3_aa: CSARGGPEAFF
v_call: TRBV6-6; j_call: TRBJ1-1; d_call: NA; clone_size: NA; cdr3_nt: TGTGCCAGCAGGGCAATGATACAGGCGAACACTGAAGCTTTCTTT; cdr3_aa: CASRAMIQANTEAFF
v_call: TRBV5-6; j_call: TRBJ2-3; d_call: NA; clone_size: NA; cdr3_nt: TGTGCCAGCAGCGCCTGGACGGGGGATACGCAGTATTTT; cdr3_aa: CASSAWTGDTQYF
v_call: TRBV10-3; j_call: TRBJ2-1; d_call: NA; clone_size: NA; cdr3_nt: TGTGCCATCAGTGGGGACTGGGGGAGTGAGCAGTTCTTC; cdr3_aa: CAISGDWGSEQFF
v_call: TRBV11-2; j_call: TRBJ2-5; d_call: NA; clone_size: few; cdr3_nt: TGTGCCAGCAGCTTAGTTGGCGGGGTAGGGGAGACCCAGTACTTC; cdr3_aa: CASSLVGGVGETQYF
v_call: TRBV19; j_call: TRBJ1-1; d_call: NA; clone_size: NA; cdr3_nt: TGTGCCAGTAGTATTGAGGGTGGTACTGAAGCTTTCTTT; cdr3_aa: CASSIEGGTEAFF
v_call: TRBV12-3/TRBV12-4; j_call: TRBJ2-1; d_call: NA; clone_size: NA; cdr3_nt: TGTGCCAGCAGCCTCACTATTCCCTGGCAGTTCTTC; cdr3_aa: CASSLTIPWQFF
v_call: TRBV7-2; j_call: TRBJ1-5; d_call: NA; clone_size: NA; cdr3_nt: TGTGCCAGCTCCCGAGGAGGAGGCAATCAGCCCCAGCATTTT; cdr3_aa: CASSRGGGNQPQHF
v_call: TRBV5-6; j_call: TRBJ1-2; d_call: NA; clone_size: once; cdr3_nt: TGTGCCAGCAGCTTTTACAGAACTAGTGAGTGGGGCTACACCTTC; cdr3_aa: CASSFYRTSEWGYTF
v_call: TRBV2; j_call: TRBJ1-6; d_call: TRBD1; clone_size: few; cdr3_nt: TGTGCCATCCGACAGGGGGGAATTGATTCACCCCTCCACTTT; cdr3_aa: CAIRQGGIDSPLHF
v_call: TRBV19; j_call: TRBJ2-5; d_call: TRBD1; clone_size: NA; cdr3_nt: TGTGCCAGTAGTACCACAGGGGGCCGGGAGACCCAGTACTTC; cdr3_aa: CASSTTGGRETQYF
v_call: TRBV4-1; j_call: TRBJ2-2; d_call: TRBD2; clone_size: NA; cdr3_nt: TGCGCCAGCAGCCCAAGGACTAGCGGGGATTCGTTGACCGGGGAGCTGTTTTTT; cdr3_aa: CASSPRTSGDSLTGELFF
v_call: TRBV5-6; j_call: TRBJ1-1; d_call: TRBD1; clone_size: NA; cdr3_nt: TGTGCCAGCAGCTTGGGGACAGGGGACGGTTTCTTT; cdr3_aa: CASSLGTGDGFF
v_call: TRBV3-1/TRBV3-2; j_call: TRBJ2-5; d_call: TRBD2; clone_size: NA; cdr3_nt: TGTGCCAGCAGCCAAGAATTACGGGGGGGCGAGCAAGAGACCCAGTACTTC; cdr3_aa: CASSQELRGGEQETQYF
v_call: TRBV7-9; j_call: TRBJ2-5; d_call: NA; clone_size: NA; cdr3_nt: TGTGCCGGTTACAGGGATGGGGAGACCCAGTACTTC; cdr3_aa: CAGYRDGETQYF
v_call: TRBV5-5; j_call: TRBJ1-3; d_call: NA; clone_size: NA; cdr3_nt: TGTGCCAGCAGCTTGTCGCTAATCGGGGGGCTGGCTGGAAACACCATATATTTT; cdr3_aa: CASSLSLIGGLAGNTIYF
v_call: TRBV6-1; j_call: TRBJ1-3; d_call: NA; clone_size: NA; cdr3_nt: TGTGCCAGCAGTGACCACTCGCGGGGCACTCGCGGAGGAAACACCATATATTTT; cdr3_aa: CASSDHSRGTRGGNTIYF
v_call: TRBV24-1; j_call: TRBJ1-1; d_call: NA; clone_size: NA; cdr3_nt: TGTGCCACCAGTGACACGGGACTTATGAACACTGAAGCTTTCTTT; cdr3_aa: CATSDTGLMNTEAFF
v_call: TRBV11-2; j_call: TRBJ1-3; d_call: NA; clone_size: NA; cdr3_nt: TGTGCCAGCAGCTTAGACGGGGGACGGATCTCTGGAAACACCATATATTTT; cdr3_aa: CASSLDGGRISGNTIYF
v_call: TRBV12-3/TRBV12-4; j_call: TRBJ2-2; d_call: NA; clone_size: NA; cdr3_nt: TGTGGTACGGCGAACACCGGGGAGCTGTTTTTT; cdr3_aa: CGTANTGELFF
v_call: TRBV15; j_call: TRBJ2-4; d_call: NA; clone_size: NA; cdr3_nt: TGTGCCACCAGCAGAGATAAGGGGGTGACCAAAAACATTCAGTACTTC; cdr3_aa: CATSRDKGVTKNIQYF
v_call: TRBV3-1/TRBV3-2; j_call: TRBJ2-7; d_call: NA; clone_size: NA; cdr3_nt: TGTGCCAGCAGCCAAGTAGTAGGGGCGGCCTACGAGCAGTACTTC; cdr3_aa: CASSQVVGAAYEQYF
v_call: TRBV2; j_call: TRBJ2-5; d_call: TRBD1; clone_size: once; cdr3_nt: TGTGCCAGCAGTGACGACAGGGGAATAGAGACCCAGTACTTC; cdr3_aa: CASSDDRGIETQYF
v_call: TRBV7-2; j_call: TRBJ2-7; d_call: TRBD1; clone_size: NA; cdr3_nt: TGTGCCAGCAGCTTGGGGACAGGATCAACTTACGAGCAGTACTTC; cdr3_aa: CASSLGTGSTYEQYF